The 5 T cell receptor beta chains below were found in one sample sequenced in a study of T cell responses to AZD1222 COVID-19 vaccine. Profiled with immunoSEQ multiplex PCR; TCRdb holds only in-frame clones, not every one. The sample yields roughly 180,000 clones, 80% to 95% seen once. The sample was peripheral blood, taken 28 days after the second dose of the MenACWY control vaccine. The receptors here all came from an adult who received the MenACWY meningococcal vaccine as a control.

This sequence joins TRBV5-4 and TRBJ1-5; D is uncertain. Germline CDR1 and CDR2: SGHNT and YYREEE (reference sequence). This CDR3 region has 13 residues. The V end lost 2 bases, the J end lost 5 bases, and 8 bases lay between the germline ends. The CDR3 DNA reads as TGTGCCAGCAGCTTTTCGCCCGATCAGCCCCAGCATTTT. It yields the protein CASSFSPDQPQHF.

The chain employs TRBV18 and TRBJ2-5; 7 bases are shared with TRBD1. V was clipped by 6 bases and J by 3 bases; unmatched bases: 7. Germline values: CDR1 KGHSH, CDR2 LQKENI. The CDR3 covers 14 residues. Here the CDR3 DNA reads TGTGCCAGCTCTCGGGGACAGTTAAAAGAGACCCAGTACTTC. Its protein is CASSRGQLKETQYF.

This clone was seen a single time. The genes are TRBV7-2 and TRBJ2-3, with D tentatively TRBD1 (5 bases). The CDR3 is made up of 17 amino acids. V lost 4 bases to trimming and J lost 0 bases, with 17 bases between them. The germline V gene encodes CDR1 SGHTA and CDR2 FQGNSA. The CDR3 DNA sequence: TGTGCCAGCAGCTCCCGAGGTTACAGGCCCAGCACAGATACGCAGTATTTT. Translation gives CASSSRGYRPSTDTQYF.

The chain uses TRBV6-5 and TRBJ1-5; possibly TRBD1 for D (5 bases). Germline V gives CDR1 MNHEY, CDR2 SVGAGI. This CDR3 has 14 amino acids. V lost 10 bases to trimming and J lost 0 bases, with 13 bases between them. The CDR3 sequence: CATGQGASNQPQHF. The CDR3 DNA is TGTGCCACCGGGCAGGGCGCTAGCAATCAGCCCCAGCATTTT.

Notes on this clone: Other DNA sequences in this specimen translate into the identical CDR3. The chain couples TRBV28 to TRBJ1-1; D call uncertain. Trimming pared 3 bases from V and 4 bases from J, leaving 9 bases between. The CDR3 is 13 residues long. CDR1 is MDHEN and CDR2 is SYDVKM in the germline V gene. In DNA form, the CDR3 reads TGTGCCAGCAGTTTTTTAGTGGGCACTGAAGCTTTCTTT. As protein: CASSFLVGTEAFF. Based on the CDR3 plus reference TRBV28 and TRBJ1-1, the full variable domain is DVKVTQSSRYLVKRTGEKVFLECVQDMDHENMFWYRQDPGLGLRLIYFSYDVKMKEKGDIPEGYSVSREKKERFSLILESASTNQTSMYLCASSFLVGTEAFFGQGTRLTVV.